Each of the 24 T cell receptor beta chains below was sequenced from the same sample in a study of blood T cell repertoires in COVID-19. Produced via immunoSEQ multiplex PCR; TCRdb's table is partial and in-frame only. This table holds under 200,000 clones, 75% to 90% found once. Input material: PBMCs or T cells enriched from blood (not recorded which). These receptors were taken from a woman in her late teens or twenties who had recovered from COVID-19.

The V call is TRBV19, the J call TRBJ1-3; the D is unclear. CDR3 length: 14 residues. Per germline, CDR1 LNHDA and CDR2 SQIVND (reference sequence). With 8 bases removed from V and 1 base from J, the gap between germline ends came to 12 bases. As DNA, the CDR3 is TGTGCCAGTGAACCGAACTCGTCTGGAAACACCATATATTTT. Translated, it gives CASEPNSSGNTIYF.

The chain links TRBV30 to TRBJ1-1; D possibly corresponds to TRBD1 (5 bases). CDR3 length: 19 residues. CDR1 GTSNPN and CDR2 SVGIG come from the germline V gene (reference sequence). Trimming removed 0 bases from V and 1 base from J, with 24 bases in between. CDR3 protein: CAWSVPLGRATSGNTEAFF. The CDR3 region has the DNA TGTGCCTGGAGTGTACCGCTGGGCAGGGCCACCTCGGGGAACACTGAAGCTTTCTTT.

This clone was counted a single time. The chain is built from TRBV5-1 and TRBJ1-1; TRBD1 matches 10 bases. Germline assignment: CDR1 SGHRS and CDR2 YFSETQ. V gave up 0 bases and J gave up 4 bases; unmatched junction bases: 3. The CDR3 spans 15 residues. CDR3 protein: CASSLGGQGTTEAFF. The CDR3 nucleotides are TGCGCCAGCAGCTTGGGGGGACAGGGGACCACTGAAGCTTTCTTT.

The V call is TRBV2, the J call TRBJ2-7, with TRBD2 as a possible D gene (7 bases). V lost 7 bases and J lost 2, with 15 bases in between. The CDR3 extends over 14 amino acids. From germline, CDR1 is SNHLY and CDR2 FYNNEI. CDR3 sequence: CASTTGGIAYEQYF. CDR3 sequence (DNA): TGTGCCAGCACTACGGGGGGCATCGCCTACGAGCAGTACTTC.

V is TRBV3-1 (or the pseudogene TRBV3-2) and J is TRBJ2-7; 9 nucleotides match TRBD1. This CDR3 spans 16 amino acids. Losses at the gene ends were 7 bases for V and 5 bases for J; bases not matched to a gene: 15. Per germline, CDR1 LGHDT and CDR2 YNNKEL (reference sequence). CDR3 protein: CASTKRTGASDDEQYF. The DNA of the CDR3 is TGTGCCAGCACCAAACGGACAGGGGCAAGCGATGACGAGCAGTACTTC.

This clone was counted a single time. The genes are TRBV4-3 and TRBJ1-1; 7 positions agree with TRBD1. Germline values: CDR1 LGHNA, CDR2 YSLEER. The trim removed 1 base at V and 0 bases at J, leaving 8 bases unmatched. The CDR3 length is 17 residues. Here the CDR3 reads CASSQVFPTGMNTEAFF. The CDR3 nucleotides are TGCGCCAGCAGCCAAGTTTTCCCGACAGGGATGAACACTGAAGCTTTCTTT.

This rearrangement joins TRBV27 to TRBJ1-1, with TRBD1 as a possible D gene (6 bases). With 4 bases removed from V and 0 bases from J, the gap between germline ends came to 12 bases. Germline assignment: CDR1 MNHEY and CDR2 SMNVEV (reference sequence). CDR3 size: 15 residues. The DNA for the CDR3 is TGTGCCAGCAGTTCACAAACAGGGCTGAACACTGAAGCTTTCTTT. It yields the protein CASSSQTGLNTEAFF.

This chain connects TRBV7-8 to TRBJ2-1, with a tentative D call TRBD2 (6 bases). Germline V gene data show CDR1 as SGHVS and CDR2 as FQNEAQ. This CDR3 comprises 16 residues. V was cut by 5 bases and J by 10 bases, with 24 bases left in between. The CDR3, as DNA: TGTGCCAGCAGCAGTAAGAGGGACTTCCGCGGGTTAGAGCAGTTCTTC. Translating it yields CASSSKRDFRGLEQFF.

V is TRBV29-1 and J is TRBJ1-2, with D possibly TRBD1 on 5 matching bases. The CDR3 loop spans 14 amino acids. The germline CDR1 and CDR2 sequences are SQVTM and ANQGSEA. Trimming left V 7 bases short and J 1 base short, with 16 bases between. DNA of the CDR3: TGCAGCGCAGTCTTGACAGACAATAACTATGGCTACACCTTC. This gives the protein CSAVLTDNNYGYTF.

The chain has TRBV5-5 and TRBJ2-2, with 12 bases fitting TRBD2. This CDR3 has 17 amino acids. V gave up 6 bases and J gave up 6 bases; unmatched junction bases: 12. CDR1 is SGHKS and CDR2 is YYEKEE in the germline V gene (reference sequence). The DNA of the CDR3 is TGTGCCAGCACCCACCGGACTAGCGGGATAATATCCGGGGAGCTGTTTTTT. Encoded protein: CASTHRTSGIISGELFF.

For the CDR3, the DNA is TGTGCCAGCAGTTACTCGAGACTATACACCGGGGAGCTGTTTTTT. Its translation is CASSYSRLYTGELFF. The rearrangement links TRBV6-5 to TRBJ2-2; D may be TRBD2 (5 bases). CDR3 length: 15 amino acids. Germline V lookup: CDR1 MNHEY, CDR2 SVGAGI. Deletions cut 0 bases from V and 3 bases from J, with 8 bases between.

The chain combines TRBV27 with TRBJ2-7; 10 bases are a match to TRBD2. J gave up 0 bases and V 2 bases, and 4 bases lay outside the gene matches. The CDR3 loop spans 16 amino acids. Germline V lookup: CDR1 MNHEY, CDR2 SMNVEV (reference sequence). CDR3 coding DNA: TGTGCCAGCAGTTTAGGGACTAGCGATAGCTCCTACGAGCAGTACTTC. It translates to CASSLGTSDSSYEQYF.

The gene calls are TRBV11-3 and TRBJ2-3, with 10 nucleotides matching TRBD1. Trimming at V came to 4 bases and at J to 1 base, leaving 11 bases not matched to a gene. Germline-derived CDR1 and CDR2 are SGHNT and YENEEA. CDR3 length: 18 amino acids. CDR3 residues: CASSCRTGGTSGTDTQYF. The CDR3 region has the DNA TGTGCCAGCAGCTGTCGGACAGGGGGAACTAGCGGCACAGATACGCAGTATTTT.

V and J are TRBV29-1 and TRBJ2-6, with TRBD1 matching over 8 bases. The ends lost 6 bases at V and 0 bases at J; junction bases unmatched: 7. This CDR3 is built from 16 residues. In germline, CDR1 is SQVTM, CDR2 ANQGSEA. The CDR3 spells CSVSGTGSSGANVLTF. The CDR3, as DNA: TGCAGCGTCTCCGGGACAGGAAGCTCTGGGGCCAACGTCCTGACTTTC.

V gene TRBV30 combines with J gene TRBJ1-2; D is possibly TRBD1 (5 bases). Germline lookup yields CDR1 GTSNPN and CDR2 SVGIG (reference sequence). Trimming removed 7 bases at V and 2 bases at J, with 5 bases between. The CDR3 is 10 residues long. The CDR3 loop reads CASGNYGYTF. CDR3 nucleotide sequence: TGTGCCTCAGGGAACTATGGCTACACCTTC.

This clone has only one observation. J is TRBJ2-3 and V is TRBV4-1; no clear D. CDR1 MGHRA and CDR2 YSYEKL come from the germline V gene. The CDR3 totals 14 residues. V shed 1 base and J shed 2 bases, with 7 bases lying between them. CDR3 DNA sequence: TGCGCCAGCAGCCAAGTTTACTCCACAGATACGCAGTATTTT. It encodes CASSQVYSTDTQYF.

For this clone: At the DNA level, this CDR3 is encoded by other sequences in the same sample as well. V usage is TRBV6-5 and J usage is TRBJ1-5; 8 bases line up with TRBD1. Germline CDR1 and CDR2: MNHEY and SVGAGI. V was pared by 4 bases and J by 6 bases, with 5 bases of the junction left unmatched. This CDR3 region has 14 residues. The CDR3 sequence is CASSSGTGGQPQHF. In DNA, the CDR3 is TGTGCCAGCAGTTCCGGGACAGGAGGTCAGCCCCAGCATTTT.

The chain carries TRBV23-1 and TRBJ2-1; 7 bases agree with TRBD2. TRBV23-1 is placed among ORFs of uncertain function. The ends lost 2 bases at V and 0 bases at J; junction bases unmatched: 4. The CDR3 loop spans 16 amino acids. The CDR3 sequence is CASSQATSASYNEQFF. CDR3 coding DNA: TGCGCCAGCAGTCAAGCTACTAGCGCCTCCTACAATGAGCAGTTCTTC.

This clone was seen once. This chain connects TRBV28 to TRBJ1-2; D gene ambiguous. Deletions cut 6 bases from V and 14 bases from J, with 19 bases between. The CDR3 extends over 12 amino acids. Germline loops: CDR1 MDHEN, CDR2 SYDVKM. The CDR3 sequence: CASSTLGRELTF. In nucleotides, the CDR3 is TGTGCCAGCAGCACTCTCGGGCGGGAGTTGACCTTC.

This chain links TRBV19 with TRBJ1-1, with D perhaps TRBD1 (6 bases). V was shortened by 0 bases and J by 0 bases, with 8 bases between the two germline ends. Germline-derived CDR1 and CDR2 are LNHDA and SQIVND (reference sequence). The CDR3 length is 15 residues. For the CDR3, the DNA is TGTGCCAGTAGTATAGATGGGGGCCTGAACACTGAAGCTTTCTTT. As protein: CASSIDGGLNTEAFF.

The rearrangement uses TRBV6-1 and TRBJ2-7; maybe TRBD2 (6 bases). Germline V gene lookup returns CDR1 MNHNS and CDR2 SASEGT. Between the trimmed V and J ends, which lost 3 bases and 0 bases, there was a span of 15 bases. The CDR3 is 16 residues long. This CDR3 reads CASSDGTLAVSYEQYF. The CDR3 DNA reads TGTGCCAGCAGTGATGGGACTTTGGCGGTCTCCTACGAGCAGTACTTC.

This chain uses TRBV28 with TRBJ1-2; D not resolved. Trimming stripped 7 bases from V and 4 bases from J, with 10 bases between. The CDR3 has 12 amino acids. Germline V gene data show CDR1 as MDHEN and CDR2 as SYDVKM. The DNA for the CDR3 is TGTGCCAGCAATCGGGGATCCTATGGCTACACCTTC. As protein: CASNRGSYGYTF.

The rearrangement joins TRBV5-1 to TRBJ2-3, with D possibly being TRBD2 (5 bases). Germline assignment: CDR1 SGHRS and CDR2 YFSETQ. V lost 5 bases and J 0 bases, leaving 13 bases between the germline ends. The CDR3 is 15 residues long. The CDR3 DNA reads TGCGCCAGCAGGGAGCAACCGGGGAGCACAGATACGCAGTATTTT. Translated, it gives CASREQPGSTDTQYF. The entire variable domain, with the rest obtained from reference TRBV5-1 and TRBJ2-3, is as follows: KAGVTQTPRYLIKTRGQQVTLSCSPISGHRSVSWYQQTPGQGLQFLFEYFSETQRNKGNFPGRFSGRQFSNSRSEMNVSTLELGDSALYLCASREQPGSTDTQYFGPGTRLTVL.

V gene TRBV29-1 combines with J gene TRBJ2-7; tentative D call: TRBD1 (6 bases). Germline CDR1 SQVTM, CDR2 ANQGSEA. With 5 bases removed from V and 2 bases from J, the gap between germline ends came to 10 bases. This CDR3 has 12 amino acids. CDR3 sequence: CSVRDTAYEQYF. In nucleotides, the CDR3 is TGCAGCGTTCGGGACACCGCCTACGAGCAGTACTTC.